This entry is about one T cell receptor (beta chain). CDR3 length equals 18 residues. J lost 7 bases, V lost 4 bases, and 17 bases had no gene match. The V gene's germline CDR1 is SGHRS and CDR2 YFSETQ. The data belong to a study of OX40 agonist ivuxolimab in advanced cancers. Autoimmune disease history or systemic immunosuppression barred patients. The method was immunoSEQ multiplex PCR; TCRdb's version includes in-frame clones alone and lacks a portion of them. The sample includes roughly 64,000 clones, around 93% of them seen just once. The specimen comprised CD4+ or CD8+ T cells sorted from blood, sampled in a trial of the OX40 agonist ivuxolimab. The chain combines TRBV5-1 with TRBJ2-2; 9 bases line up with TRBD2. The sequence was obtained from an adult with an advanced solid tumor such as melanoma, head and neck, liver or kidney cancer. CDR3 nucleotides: TGCGCCAGCAGCCCTATTTCCCTTAGCGGGAGTACCGGCGGGGAGCTGTTTTTT. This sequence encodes CASSPISLSGSTGGELFF.